This T cell receptor (beta chain) was sequenced during a study of CD8 T cells in Susac syndrome. Random hexamers were used to reverse transcribe 0.5 to 1 ug of RNA. With immunoSEQ multiplex PCR, TCR beta CDR3 was amplified across 54 Vbeta and 13 Jbeta. One entry per CDR3 protein results from TCRdb running MiXCR on the immunoSEQ multiplex PCR reads. The sample holds about 120,000 distinct CDR3 sequences, roughly 94% seen once. TCR beta from blood CD8+ and CD4+ T cells was sequenced. The CD8+ and CD4+ T cells were isolated magnetically using a negative isolation approach, whereas the TEMRA cells were enriched by FACS. J lost 5 bases, V lost 6 bases, and 14 bases had no gene match. Germline CDR1 LGHNA, CDR2 YNFKEQ. The CDR3 length is 16 residues.

The sample was CD4+ T cells from PBMCs. The chain recombines TRBV4-2 with TRBJ2-5; 8 nucleotides match TRBD1. The origin of this receptor is a human donor in good health. CDR3 coding DNA: TGTGCCAGCAGTCCTACGACTCAGGGGGCGGTGGAGACCCAGTACTTC. Its translation: CASSPTTQGAVETQYF.